These 18 T cell receptor beta chains were all obtained from the same sample, sequenced in a study of T-cell memory formation after mild COVID-19. TCRdb processed the 5' RACE reads anew with MiXCR; each CDR3 protein has one entry. The data hold 100,000 to 130,000 distinct CDR3 sequences, with approximately 14% observed a single time. Sample: PBMCs or a T cell subset sorted from them (not recorded which). The receptors were sampled from a man aged 18 to 29 who had mild COVID-19 (a few samples of this study predate the infection). Cell type and time point are not known.

The chain combines TRBV7-2 with TRBJ2-3; 8 bases fit TRBD2. The V gene's germline CDR1 is SGHTA and CDR2 FQGNSA. The J segment lost 1 base and the V segment lost 5 bases, leaving 8 bases of the junction unmatched. There are 16 residues in the CDR3. CDR3: CASSPWSGGGTDTQYF. The CDR3 DNA reads TGTGCCAGCAGCCCCTGGAGCGGGGGAGGCACAGATACGCAGTATTTT. Together with reference TRBV7-2 and TRBJ2-3, the CDR3 gives the full variable domain: GAGVSQSPSNKVTEKGKDVELRCDPISGHTALYWYRQSLGQGLEFLIYFQGNSAPDKSGLPSDRFSAERTGGSVSTLTIQRTQQEDSAVYLCASSPWSGGGTDTQYFGPGTRLTVL.

V gene TRBV7-6 combines with J gene TRBJ2-1, with TRBD1 as a possible D gene (8 bases). In germline, CDR1 is SGHVS, CDR2 FNYEAQ. V dropped 4 bases and J dropped 9 bases, with 13 bases sitting between them. CDR3 size: 13 residues. The CDR3 DNA sequence: TGTGCCAGCAGCTACAGGGGGGGAAGTGAGCAGTTCTTC. Translation gives CASSYRGGSEQFF.

This clonotype rates as medium-sized. V usage is TRBV29-1 and J usage is TRBJ2-3; possibly TRBD2 for D (6 bases). CDR3 length: 14 amino acids. V lost 4 bases and J lost 3, with 14 bases in between. CDR1 is SQVTM and CDR2 is ANQGSEA in the germline V gene. CDR3 sequence reads: CSVGISGRTDTQYF. The CDR3 DNA sequence: TGCAGCGTTGGAATTAGCGGAAGGACAGATACGCAGTATTTT.

This clonotype was counted a few times. The V call is TRBV6-2 or TRBV6-3, the J call TRBJ2-1, with TRBD1 as a possible D gene (6 bases). The V and J ends lost 5 bases and 4 bases respectively, with 12 bases between them. The CDR3 spans 14 residues. The germline V gene encodes CDR1 MNHEY and CDR2 SVGEGT. Here the CDR3 reads CASSTGLLYNEQFF. DNA of the CDR3: TGTGCCAGCAGTACAGGGTTGTTATACAATGAGCAGTTCTTC.

The chain is built from TRBV29-1 and TRBJ2-7, with 9 bases aligning to TRBD1. The CDR3 runs to 14 residues. Germline V gives CDR1 SQVTM, CDR2 ANQGSEA. V shed 6 bases and J 5 bases; nucleotides not matched to a gene: 11. The CDR3 DNA reads TGCAGCGTCCGAACCGGGACAGGGTCCCACGAGCAGTACTTC. Its protein product is CSVRTGTGSHEQYF.

The V gene is TRBV6-6, the J gene TRBJ1-2, with TRBD1 matching over 11 bases. The length of the CDR3 is 15 residues. From germline, CDR1 is MNHNY and CDR2 SVGAGI (reference sequence). The trim removed 5 bases at V and 6 bases at J, leaving 8 bases unmatched. CDR3 sequence (DNA): TGTGCCAGCAGTAGCCGGGACAGGGGGATGGATGGCTACACCTTC. This gives the protein CASSSRDRGMDGYTF.

This clonotype was seen at least ten times. The chain carries TRBV21-1 and TRBJ2-3; the listed D gene, TRBD2, was not tested against the DNA. TRBV21-1 is a recognized pseudogene. The length of the CDR3 is 14 residues. CDR3 coding DNA: TGTGCCAGCAGCAACGGTGGGGGAGGAGATACGCAGTATTTT. Amino acid sequence: CASSNGGGGDTQYF.

This chain links TRBV7-3 with TRBJ2-5, with 7 bases matching TRBD2. Germline assignment: CDR1 SGHTA and CDR2 FQGTGA. The CDR3 consists of 15 residues. V shed 3 bases, J shed 0 bases, and the junction held 4 bases outside the gene matches. CDR3 amino acids: CASSLAGEYQETQYF. Here the CDR3 DNA reads TGTGCCAGCAGCTTGGCGGGGGAGTACCAAGAGACCCAGTACTTC. The variable domain in full, with the rest retrieved from reference TRBV7-3 and TRBJ2-5, is GAGVSQTPSNKVTEKGKYVELRCDPISGHTALYWYRQSLGQGPEFLIYFQGTGAADDSGLPNDRFFAVRPEGSVSTLKIQRTERGDSAVYLCASSLAGEYQETQYFGPGTRLLVL.

The table lists this clonotype with a few counts. The CDR3 DNA reads TGTGCCAGCAGTCTGTGGCGAACAGATACGCAGTATTTT. This gives the protein CASSLWRTDTQYF. The V and J genes are TRBV5-5 and TRBJ2-3; D is unresolved. Germline loops: CDR1 SGHKS, CDR2 YYEKEE (reference sequence). The V end was cut by 5 bases, the J end by 3 bases, with 10 bases between. This CDR3 comprises 13 residues.

This clonotype has more than one count but fewer than ten. The chain carries TRBV29-1 and TRBJ2-6; D is perhaps TRBD1 (6 bases). CDR3 length equals 19 residues. Trimming removed 0 bases at V and 2 bases at J, with 20 bases between. Germline CDR1 is SQVTM and CDR2 is ANQGSEA. CDR3 protein: CSVEDPQTGSPPGANVLTF. CDR3 sequence (DNA): TGCAGCGTTGAAGATCCCCAGACAGGATCCCCTCCTGGGGCCAACGTCCTGACTTTC. The whole variable domain, remainder taken from reference TRBV29-1 and TRBJ2-6, is SAVISQKPSRDICQRGTSLTIQCQVDSQVTMMFWYRQQPGQSLTLIATANQGSEATYESGFVIDKFPISRPNLTFSTLTVSNMSPEDSSIYLCSVEDPQTGSPPGANVLTFGAGSRLTVL.

This clonotype was recorded a few times. The V call is TRBV4-1, the J call TRBJ1-5; the D is unclear. V lost 2 bases and J 2 bases, leaving 7 bases between the germline ends. The CDR3 contains 14 residues. CDR1 MGHRA and CDR2 YSYEKL come from the germline V gene. The CDR3 is CASSQRTGNQPQHF. CDR3 coding DNA: TGCGCCAGCAGCCAACGAACGGGCAATCAGCCCCAGCATTTT.

This clonotype came up a few times. The genes are TRBV7-9 and TRBJ2-7; no clear D. V was trimmed by 5 bases and J by 3 bases, leaving 11 bases between them. Germline CDR1 and CDR2: SEHNR and FQNEAQ (reference sequence). The length of the CDR3 is 13 residues. The CDR3 loop is CASSEAGSYEQYV. CDR3 sequence (DNA): TGTGCCAGCAGCGAAGCAGGCAGCTACGAGCAGTACGTC.

There are a few counts of this clonotype. This rearrangement joins TRBV6-4 to TRBJ2-1, with 9 positions matching TRBD2. The germline CDR1 and CDR2 sequences are MRHNA and SNTAGT. The CDR3 covers 14 residues. Unmatched junction bases numbered 2, after V lost 2 bases and J lost 6 bases. CDR3 sequence reads: CASSDSGGTNEQFF. For the CDR3, the DNA is TGTGCCAGCAGTGACAGCGGGGGGACCAATGAGCAGTTCTTC.

This clonotype was counted only a few times. The rearrangement links TRBV6-2 or TRBV6-3 to TRBJ1-5; D is unresolved. V was clipped by 10 bases and J by 3 bases, with 16 bases between them. This CDR3 is 14 amino acids long. CDR1 and CDR2 (germline): MNHEY, SVGEGT. CDR3 DNA: TGTGCCACCCGTTCCCCTTGGGACAATCAGCCCCAGCATTTT. This gives the protein CATRSPWDNQPQHF.

The chain joins TRBV27 to TRBJ2-5; 9 bases map to TRBD1. V lost 5 bases and J lost 2; bases outside the gene matches: 6. CDR3 length equals 15 residues. The germline gives CDR1 MNHEY, CDR2 SMNVEV (reference sequence). The CDR3: CASSPQQGAQETQYF. The CDR3 DNA sequence: TGTGCCAGCAGTCCACAACAGGGGGCTCAAGAGACCCAGTACTTC.

The chain has TRBV12-3 or TRBV12-4 and TRBJ2-1, with a weak D call TRBD1 (5 bases). The CDR3 is made up of 14 amino acids. The ends were cut back, 1 base at V and 9 bases at J, with 13 bases in the middle. The CDR3 DNA follows: TGTGCCAGCAGTTTAGTAGGGGCGTCGGCTGAGCAGTTCTTC. It is translated as CASSLVGASAEQFF.

This clonotype showed up just a few times. The V gene is TRBV12-3 or TRBV12-4, the J gene TRBJ2-1; 9 nucleotides line up with TRBD1. V lost 6 bases, J lost 7 bases, and 7 bases stayed unmatched. The CDR3 is made up of 14 amino acids. CDR3 sequence: CASRTGGAVNEQFF. CDR3 bases: TGTGCCAGCAGAACAGGGGGCGCCGTGAATGAGCAGTTCTTC.

This clonotype was observed a few times. The chain carries TRBV2 and TRBJ2-7, with D maybe TRBD2 (5 bases). This CDR3 contains 14 residues. The germline V gene encodes CDR1 SNHLY and CDR2 FYNNEI. V gave up 6 bases and J gave up 0 bases, with 12 bases separating them. The CDR3 DNA reads as TGTGCCAGCAGCGAGGAAGGACTCTCCTACGAGCAGTACGTC. The encoded protein is CASSEEGLSYEQYV.